This T cell receptor beta chain was captured in a study of blood T cell repertoires in COVID-19. The wider study: COVID-19 samples, acute and convalescent, were from the United States, Italy and Spain.

V lost 8 bases to trimming and J lost 0 bases, with 17 bases between them. Germline CDR1 is SNHLY and CDR2 is FYNNEI. The CDR3 is 15 residues long. This study enrolled people aged roughly 18 to 90 from about 26 US geographic areas. Cohorts were assigned according to the clinical history that participants reported. Per the original methods: Scientists estimated how many nucleated cells there were by amplifying reference gene primers. Sequencing used immunoSEQ multiplex PCR; TCRdb keeps in-frame clones, though not all of them. V, J and clone size were drawn from that table, and D and trimming were deduced from the DNA. Of approximately 280,000 clones detected, 90% appear once; the ten largest clones hold 1.7%.

What was sequenced was PBMCs or T cells enriched from blood (not recorded which). The V call is TRBV2, the J call TRBJ2-7, with D tentatively TRBD2 (5 bases). The sequence was collected from a woman aged 18 to 35 with acute COVID-19. CDR3 amino acids: CASLTFSGISYEQYF. In DNA form, the CDR3 reads TGTGCCAGCTTAACGTTCTCCGGGATCTCCTACGAGCAGTACTTC.